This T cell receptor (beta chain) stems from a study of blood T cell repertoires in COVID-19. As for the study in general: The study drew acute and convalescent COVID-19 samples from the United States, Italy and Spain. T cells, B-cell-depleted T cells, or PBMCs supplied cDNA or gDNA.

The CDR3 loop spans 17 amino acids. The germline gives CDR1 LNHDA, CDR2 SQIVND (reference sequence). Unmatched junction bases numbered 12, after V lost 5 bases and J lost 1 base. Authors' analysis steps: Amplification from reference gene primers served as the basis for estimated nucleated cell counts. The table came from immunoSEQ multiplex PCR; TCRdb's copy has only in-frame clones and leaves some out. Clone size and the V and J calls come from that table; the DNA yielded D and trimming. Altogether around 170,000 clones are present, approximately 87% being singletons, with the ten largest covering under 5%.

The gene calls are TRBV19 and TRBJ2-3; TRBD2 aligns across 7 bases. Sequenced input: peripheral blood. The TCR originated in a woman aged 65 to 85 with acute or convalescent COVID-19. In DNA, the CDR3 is TGTGCCAGTAGTCCGCCCTCCGGGACTACACGCACAGATACGCAGTATTTT. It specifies CASSPPSGTTRTDTQYF.